These T cell receptor beta chains were read from a single sample in a study of blood T cell repertoires in COVID-19. Profiling relied on immunoSEQ multiplex PCR, and the TCRdb table lists in-frame clones only, not all of them. The table shows under 300,000 clones, with about 86% occurring only once. Material for sequencing was peripheral blood. All receptors come from a man between 60 and 75 years old with acute or convalescent COVID-19. Both conserved end residues are part of each CDR3. Fields, in order: clone size, V gene, J gene, D gene, CDR3 DNA, CDR3 protein. D genes are given only for firm matches. The listing skips clone size in some rows; elsewhere it reads once, few, many or a size class.

once,TRBV6-6,TRBJ1-4,-,TGTGCCAGCAGTTACGAACAAAGGGGTGAAAAACTGTTTTTT,CASSYEQRGEKLFF
-,TRBV7-2,TRBJ1-2,-,TGTGCCAGCAGCCCAGCAGCCAGGGCGGCTGCTTTC,CASSPAARAAAF
-,TRBV10-3,TRBJ2-5,TRBD2,TGTGCCATCAGAGGGACTAGCGGGAGCCACAGAGAGACCCAGTACTTC,CAIRGTSGSHRETQYF
-,TRBV7-2,TRBJ1-1,-,TGTGCCAGCAGCTCCAACGGGGACACTGAAGCTTTCTTT,CASSSNGDTEAFF
-,TRBV20-1,TRBJ2-7,-,TGCAGTGCTAGTTTAGTCGGGCAGGGATGGGGCGAGCAGTACTTC,CSASLVGQGWGEQYF
once,TRBV7-8,TRBJ1-6,TRBD1,TGTGCCAGCAGCGTACCTTCGGGACAGAGAAATTCACCCCTCCACTTT,CASSVPSGQRNSPLHF
-,TRBV7-6,TRBJ2-7,TRBD1,TGTGCCAGCTCCGGGACAGGGGAGTTTAGGTCCTACGAGCAGTACTTC,CASSGTGEFRSYEQYF
few,TRBV6-2/TRBV6-3,TRBJ1-4,-,TGTGCCAGCAGTTCTTGGAGGGAGGAAAAACTGTTTTTT,CASSSWREEKLFF
-,TRBV5-6,TRBJ2-7,TRBD2,TGTGCCAGCAGCCCCGCGGGGGTCATCTACGAGCAGTACTTC,CASSPAGVIYEQYF
-,TRBV5-6,TRBJ2-1,TRBD2,TGTGCCAGCACGGGACTAGCGGGAGATCCCTCCTACAATGAGCAGTTCTTC,CASTGLAGDPSYNEQFF
few,TRBV4-3,TRBJ2-2,-,TGCGCCAGCAGCCAAGCAGTCTTCTTGAACACCGGGGAGCTGTTTTTT,CASSQAVFLNTGELFF
-,TRBV30,TRBJ1-1,TRBD1,TGTGCCTGGAATTGGGACAGCCACATGAACACTGAAGCTTTCTTT,CAWNWDSHMNTEAFF
few,TRBV5-1,TRBJ2-7,TRBD2,TGCGCCAGCAGCCTTAGACTAGCCCCGACCGAGCAGTACTTC,CASSLRLAPTEQYF
-,TRBV11-3,TRBJ2-1,TRBD1,TGTGCCAGCAGCTTAGCCTCGACAGGGGATGAGCAGTTCTTC,CASSLASTGDEQFF
-,TRBV4-2,TRBJ2-5,-,TGTGCCAGCAGCCAAGTCCAGGGTCGTGAGACCCAGTACTTC,CASSQVQGRETQYF
-,TRBV10-3,TRBJ1-5,TRBD1,TGTGCCATCAGTGAGTCGTCTTTCGGGACAGCTAGCAATCAGCCCCAGCATTTT,CAISESSFGTASNQPQHF
-,TRBV4-1,TRBJ1-1,TRBD1,TGCGCCAGCAGCCAAGTCAATACACCCCGGACAGGACACACCACTGAAGCTTTCTTT,CASSQVNTPRTGHTTEAFF
-,TRBV20-1,TRBJ1-2,TRBD1,TGCAGTGCTAGTGGACAGGGGGCGCATGGCTACACCTTC,CSASGQGAHGYTF
-,TRBV5-5,TRBJ2-3,-,TGTGCCAGCAGCTTAGTGGCTCGAACAGATACGCAGTATTTT,CASSLVARTDTQYF
-,TRBV7-9,TRBJ2-3,TRBD1,TGTGCCAGCAGCTTAGTCTCGTTGGGCAGGACAGGAGATACGCAGTATTTT,CASSLVSLGRTGDTQYF
-,TRBV4-1,TRBJ2-4,-,TGCGCCAGCAGCCAACACGGACAGCTACTAGCCAAAAACATTCAGTACTTC,CASSQHGQLLAKNIQYF
-,TRBV7-6,TRBJ1-6,-,TGTGCCAGCAGCCCCCGGAGGAGCTCCTATAATTCACCCCTCCACTTT,CASSPRRSSYNSPLHF
-,TRBV24-1,TRBJ1-2,TRBD1,TGTGCCACCAGTGAGGGGACAGGGGTAGACTATGGCTACACCTTC,CATSEGTGVDYGYTF
-,TRBV18,TRBJ1-1,-,TGTGCCAGCTCACCACCATCGGGATTTGAAAGCACTGAAGCTTTCTTT,CASSPPSGFESTEAFF
-,TRBV6-6,TRBJ1-3,TRBD1,TGTGCCAGCAGTCCGGGACAGGGATCACTCTCTGGAAACACCATATATTTT,CASSPGQGSLSGNTIYF
-,TRBV3-1/TRBV3-2,TRBJ1-5,-,TGTGCCAGCAGCCAAGATATCAATCAGCCCCAGCATTTT,CASSQDINQPQHF
-,TRBV11-3,TRBJ2-7,TRBD2,TGTGCCAGCAGTGGGGGACTACTACCCTACGAGCAGTACTTC,CASSGGLLPYEQYF
-,TRBV18,TRBJ1-1,-,TGTGCCAGCTCACAAAATGCCAGGGCTGAAGCTTTCTTT,CASSQNARAEAFF
once,TRBV5-4,TRBJ1-2,TRBD1,TGTGCCAGCAGCTCGGGACAGGGTTATTATGGCTACACCTTC,CASSSGQGYYGYTF
-,TRBV2,TRBJ1-5,-,TGTGCCAGCAGTGTAGGAGAGCCCCAGCATTTT,CASSVGEPQHF
-,TRBV10-3,TRBJ2-7,-,TGTGCCATCAGTGAGTCGAGTGATAGCTCCTACGAGCAGTACTTC,CAISESSDSSYEQYF
-,TRBV6-5,TRBJ2-7,-,TGTGCCAGCACCCCCAGCGGATACTACGAGCAGTACTTC,CASTPSGYYEQYF
-,TRBV11-2,TRBJ2-7,-,TGTGCCAGCAGCGAAGACCAGGTGTCCTACGAGCAGTACTTC,CASSEDQVSYEQYF
-,TRBV28,TRBJ1-1,-,TGTGCCAGCAGTGGGGGCTTTGGAGCTTTCTTT,CASSGGFGAFF
-,TRBV28,TRBJ2-7,-,TGTGCCAGCAGTCCCCGAGGCCCCGAGCAGTACTTC,CASSPRGPEQYF